This T cell receptor (beta chain) was sequenced for a study of blood T cells in healthy people across ages (dated by TCRdb to 2013 to 2016). About the investigation overall: Template switching captured roughly one uniquely barcoded TCR beta cDNA molecule per two T cells in model experiments. To track age-related changes in TCR beta repertoire diversity, the study relied on deep sequencing normalized with unique cDNA molecular identifiers. The donors were divided into four age groups: young (average approximately 15 years), middle-aged (under 40), aged (about 61) and long-lived (around 80). To avoid experimental bias, donors of different ages were distributed randomly across sequencing lanes. Using the same blood draw, the study looked at two additional independent replicas of 1 million unique cDNA reads for two donors, one aged 18 to 30 and the other aged 80 or older.

What the research found in general, with its limitations: Observed TCR beta diversity correlated strongly with the percentage of naive T cells measured by flow cytometry. Observed TCR beta diversity per million T cells fell roughly linearly with age, and a significant reduction was already apparent by age around 39. Conclusive comparison of naive and antigen-experienced compartments was prevented by the profiling of bulk unsorted PBMCs. Compared with the aged group, the long-lived group had more naive CD4+ T cells, fewer expanded clones and increased TCR diversity, suggesting age selection. Estimates of total diversity based on one million sequenced T cells were considered lower bounds and underestimates. Because the CMV infection status of the donors was unknown, age-related changes in expanded clonotypes may potentially have been confounded.

This clonotype was counted only a few times. Its antigen is still unknown. No much larger clone is present one base from it, and per-base qualities are unavailable. Donors were 30 to 45 systemically healthy Caucasian individuals from Russia aged roughly 6 to 100 years. Each donor gave 8 to 10 milliliters of peripheral blood, drawn into EDTA-treated Vacutainer tubes. Ficoll-Paque density-gradient centrifugation was used to isolate PBMCs, with at least 6.5 million per sample. Total RNA was extracted from PBMCs with Trizol reagent, with at least 5 micrograms obtained per sample. For every donor, flow cytometry on a PBMC aliquot measured the percentage of naive CD45RAhigh/CD27high T cells. Library preparation used 5' RACE. The instrument given in TCRdb is Illumina HiSeq 2500. A second PCR of roughly 6 to 11 cycles was run with a J-beta primer mix and a sample-barcoded 5' primer. A unique molecular identifier was introduced onto each TCR beta cDNA molecule by a template-switch 5' adaptor carrying 12 random nucleotides. Each sample yielded at least 3 million CDR3-containing paired-end reads. The Mint cDNA synthesis kit, primed by a TRBC-specific oligonucleotide, was used to synthesize first-strand cDNA from all RNA. After uracil-DNA glycosylase treatment, a first 18-cycle PCR used universal primers M1SS and BC2_uni_R on all cDNA. On the study's bioinformatics: Normalization of each sample was performed by random selection of 1 million high-quality reads, each carrying a distinct molecular identifier. Reads with shared molecular identifiers were discarded instead of being binned into consensus sequences. MiTCR, run with a Q25 quality threshold and the strictest error-elimination algorithm, handled CDR3 identification, clonotype clustering and error correction. A nonparametric unseen species model with Euler transformation was used to estimate a lower bound on total TCR beta diversity. Using fastp at Q25 and MiXCR, TCRdb reprocessed the public reads and kept productive beta chains. Rows are combined by CDR3 protein, so each entry shows the most common genes and DNA. Clone size and V and J calls follow TCRdb, not the original study. The sample has 550,000 to 750,000 distinct CDR3 sequences on record, approximately 21% of them singletons. 3% to 4.5% of the sample rests with the top ten.

The clonotype was recovered from a man between 65 and 85 years old in good health. The sequenced material came from blood.

The CDR3: CASRTTGGGYTF. In nucleotide form, the sequence is TGTGCCAGCAGGACGACAGGGGGTGGCTACACCTTC. The rearranged chain carries TRBV2 and TRBJ1-2, and 9 junctional nucleotides match TRBD1. After removal of 6 bases from V and 7 bases from J, the junction retains 3 bases not matched to a gene. Looking up the germline V gene yields CDR1 SNHLY and CDR2 FYNNEI. The cysteine opens and the phenylalanine closes a CDR3 of 12 amino acids. This entry keeps only the CDR3 DNA: 36 bases, framed from base 1. Reference TRBV2 and TRBJ1-2 genes cover what lies past the CDR3, so the full variable domain is EPEVTQTPSHQVTQMGQEVILRCVPISNHLYFYWYRQILGQKVEFLVSFYNNEISEKSEIFDDQFSVERPDGSNFTLKIRSTKLEDSAMYFCASRTTGGGYTFGSGTRLTVV.